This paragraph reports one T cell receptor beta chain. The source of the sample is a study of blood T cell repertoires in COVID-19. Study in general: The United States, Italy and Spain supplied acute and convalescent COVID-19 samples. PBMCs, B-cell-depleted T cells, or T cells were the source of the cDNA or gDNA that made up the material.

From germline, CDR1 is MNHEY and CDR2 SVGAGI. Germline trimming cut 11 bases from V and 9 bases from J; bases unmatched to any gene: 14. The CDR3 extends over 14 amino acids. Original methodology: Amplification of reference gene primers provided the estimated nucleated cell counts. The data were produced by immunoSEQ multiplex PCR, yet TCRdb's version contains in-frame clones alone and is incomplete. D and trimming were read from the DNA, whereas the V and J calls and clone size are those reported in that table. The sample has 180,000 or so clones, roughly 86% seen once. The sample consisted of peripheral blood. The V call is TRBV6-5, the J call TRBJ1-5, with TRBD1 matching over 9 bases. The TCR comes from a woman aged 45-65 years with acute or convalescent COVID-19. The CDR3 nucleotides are TGTGCCTCTAATCCCGCGGGACAGGGTTTGCCCCAGCATTTT. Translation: CASNPAGQGLPQHF.